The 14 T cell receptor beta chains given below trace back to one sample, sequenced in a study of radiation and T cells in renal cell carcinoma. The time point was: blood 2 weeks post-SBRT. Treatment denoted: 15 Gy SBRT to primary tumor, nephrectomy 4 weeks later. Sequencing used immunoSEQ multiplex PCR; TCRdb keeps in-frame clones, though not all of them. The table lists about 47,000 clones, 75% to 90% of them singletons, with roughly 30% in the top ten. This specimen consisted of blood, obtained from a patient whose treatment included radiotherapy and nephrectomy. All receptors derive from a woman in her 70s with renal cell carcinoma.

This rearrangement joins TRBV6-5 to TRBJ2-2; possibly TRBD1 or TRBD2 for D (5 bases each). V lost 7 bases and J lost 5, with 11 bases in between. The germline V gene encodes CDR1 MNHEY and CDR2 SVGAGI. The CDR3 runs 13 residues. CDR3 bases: TGTGCCAGCATGACCGGGGCTACCGGGGAGCTGTTTTTT. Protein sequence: CASMTGATGELFF.

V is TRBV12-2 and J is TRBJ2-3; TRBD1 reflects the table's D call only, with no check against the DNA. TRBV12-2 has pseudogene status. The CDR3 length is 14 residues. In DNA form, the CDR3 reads TGTGCAAGTCGCTTACAGGGCTTCACAGATACGCAGTATTTT. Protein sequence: CASRLQGFTDTQYF.

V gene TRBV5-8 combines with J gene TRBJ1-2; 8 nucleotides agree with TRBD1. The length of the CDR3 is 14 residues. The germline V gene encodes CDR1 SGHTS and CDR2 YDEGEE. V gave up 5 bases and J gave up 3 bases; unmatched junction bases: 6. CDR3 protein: CASSLQGGDYGYTF. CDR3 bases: TGTGCCAGCAGTCTACAGGGGGGAGACTATGGCTACACCTTC.

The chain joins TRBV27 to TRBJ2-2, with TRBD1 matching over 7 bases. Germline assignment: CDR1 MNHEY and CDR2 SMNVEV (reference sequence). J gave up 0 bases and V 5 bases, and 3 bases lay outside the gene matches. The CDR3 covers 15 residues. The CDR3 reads CASSPQGPNTGELFF. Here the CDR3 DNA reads TGTGCCAGCAGTCCACAGGGGCCGAACACCGGGGAGCTGTTTTTT.

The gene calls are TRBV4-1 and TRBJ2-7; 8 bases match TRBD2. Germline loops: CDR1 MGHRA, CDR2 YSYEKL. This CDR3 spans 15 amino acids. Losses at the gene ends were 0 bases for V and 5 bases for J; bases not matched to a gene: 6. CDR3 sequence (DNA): TGCGCCAGCAGCCAAGAGGGACGGGAGGGGAACGAGCAGTACTTC. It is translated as CASSQEGREGNEQYF.

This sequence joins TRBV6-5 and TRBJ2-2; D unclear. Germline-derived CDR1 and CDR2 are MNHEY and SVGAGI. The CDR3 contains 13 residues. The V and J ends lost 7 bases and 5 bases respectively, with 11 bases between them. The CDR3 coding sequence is TGTGCCAGCATTACCCCCGGGACCGGGGAGCTGTTTTTT. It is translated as CASITPGTGELFF.

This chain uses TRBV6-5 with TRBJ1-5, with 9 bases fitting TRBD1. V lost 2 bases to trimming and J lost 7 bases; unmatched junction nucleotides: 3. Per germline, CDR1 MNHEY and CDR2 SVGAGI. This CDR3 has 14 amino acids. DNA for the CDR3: TGTGCCAGCAGTTACCTAACAGGGGGCCAGCCCCAGCATTTT. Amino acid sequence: CASSYLTGGQPQHF.

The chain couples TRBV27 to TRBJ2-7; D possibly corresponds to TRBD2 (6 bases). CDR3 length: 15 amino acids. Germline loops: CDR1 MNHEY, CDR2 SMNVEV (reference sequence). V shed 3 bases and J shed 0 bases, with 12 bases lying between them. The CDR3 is CASSLVGRTSYEQYF. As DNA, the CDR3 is TGTGCCAGCAGTTTGGTAGGGAGGACCTCCTACGAGCAGTACTTC.

The CDR3 region has the DNA TGTGCCAGCAGTGACAGGCACGGGAGCAATCAGCCCCAGCATTTT. Translation: CASSDRHGSNQPQHF. This sequence joins TRBV2 and TRBJ1-5, with D uncertain. This CDR3 is built from 15 residues. The V gene lost 3 bases and the J gene lost 1 base, with 10 bases spanning the gap. The V gene's germline CDR1 is SNHLY and CDR2 FYNNEI.

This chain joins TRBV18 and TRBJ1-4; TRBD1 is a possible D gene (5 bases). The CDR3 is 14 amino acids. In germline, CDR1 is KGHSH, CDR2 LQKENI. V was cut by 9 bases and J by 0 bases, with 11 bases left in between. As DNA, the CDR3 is TGTGCCAGTGGAAGACAGTCAACTAATGAAAAACTGTTTTTT. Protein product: CASGRQSTNEKLFF.

The CDR3 DNA reads TGTGCCAGCAGCCAAGGTCTTCCCGGAGGCCAAGAGACCCAGTACTTC. Its protein is CASSQGLPGGQETQYF. The V call is TRBV4-2, the J call TRBJ2-5; possible D gene TRBD2, 5 bases. Trimming left V 1 base short and J 1 base short, with 13 bases between. In germline, CDR1 is LGHNA, CDR2 YNFKEQ. The CDR3 contains 16 residues.

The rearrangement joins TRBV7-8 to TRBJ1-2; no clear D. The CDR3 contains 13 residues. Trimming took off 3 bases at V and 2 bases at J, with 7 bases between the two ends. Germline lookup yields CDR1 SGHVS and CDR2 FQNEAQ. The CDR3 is CASSLAENYGYTF. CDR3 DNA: TGTGCCAGCAGCTTGGCTGAGAACTATGGCTACACCTTC.

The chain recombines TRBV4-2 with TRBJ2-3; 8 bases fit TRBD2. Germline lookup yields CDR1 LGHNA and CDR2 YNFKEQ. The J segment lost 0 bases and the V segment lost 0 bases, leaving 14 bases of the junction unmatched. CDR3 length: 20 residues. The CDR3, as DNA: TGTGCCAGCAGCCAAGATTTCGGAGCGGGAGTTCTTTCTAGCACAGATACGCAGTATTTT. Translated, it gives CASSQDFGAGVLSSTDTQYF.

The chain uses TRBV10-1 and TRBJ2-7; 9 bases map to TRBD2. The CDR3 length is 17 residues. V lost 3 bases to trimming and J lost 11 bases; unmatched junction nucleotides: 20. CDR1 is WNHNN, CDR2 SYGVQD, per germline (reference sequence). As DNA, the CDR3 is TGCGCCAGCAGTGATCAATTACCCTCTAGCGGGACCGGATCTAAGTACTTC. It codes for CASSDQLPSSGTGSKYF.